What follows is one T cell receptor (beta chain) and its context. The sample originates from a study of ipilimumab plus nivolumab after autologous stem cell transplantation. Study details: Typical patient got a handful of ipilimumab doses and under 10 nivolumab doses (median). DLBCL patients had primary refractory or relapsed disease.

Trimming removed 3 bases from V and 2 bases from J, with 13 bases in between. This CDR3 has 16 amino acids. From germline, CDR1 is SGHTA and CDR2 FQGNSA. Ipilimumab, 1 mg/kg, started 14 to 28 days after autologous transplant. Through week 26, nivolumab 3 mg/kg IV was given weeks 1, 4, 7, 10, then biweekly. Produced via immunoSEQ multiplex PCR; TCRdb's table is partial and in-frame only. Of around 13,000 clones listed, 73% are singletons. The receptor's source is a male donor with diffuse large B-cell lymphoma. Material: PBMCs, obtained in a trial of ipilimumab plus nivolumab as post-transplant consolidation. V gene TRBV7-2 combines with J gene TRBJ2-2; D possibly corresponds to TRBD2 (6 bases). For the CDR3, the DNA is TGTGCCAGCAGCTTGCAGGCGGGAATTAACACCGGGGAGCTGTTTTTT. Translated: CASSLQAGINTGELFF.